The rows below give T cell receptor beta chains drawn from one sample of a study of human T cells and chemical hapten exposure. TCRdb re-called the RACE reads with MiXCR, one entry per CDR3 protein. The data show tens of thousands of distinct CDR3 sequences, about 10% seen once. The sequencing here drew on whole blood, taken in connection with sensitization to the hapten diphenylcyclopropenone (DPC). The receptor set was obtained from a woman aged 40-49 years with alopecia areata. Some clones in this sample may be carry-over from other donors' samples. CDR3s include the opening cysteine and the closing phenylalanine or tryptophan. The D gene is left open where the match is weak. The size field is filled for only some rows; it gives once, few, many or a size class.

v_gene	j_gene	d_gene	abundance	CDR3nt	CDR3aa
TRBV5-4	TRBJ2-5	NA	NA	TGTGCCAGCAGCGTAGCAGATCAAGAGACCCAGTACTTC	CASSVADQETQYF
TRBV29-1	TRBJ1-5	TRBD1	few	TGCAGCGTGGAGGGACAGAATCAGCCCCAGCATTTT	CSVEGQNQPQHF
TRBV18	TRBJ2-7	TRBD1	NA	TGTGCCAGCTCACCATCCGACAGGGAACGCGAGCAGTACTTC	CASSPSDREREQYF
TRBV3-1	TRBJ1-6	NA	many	TGTGCCAGCAGCCAAGATTGGGAGAATTCACCCCTCCACTTT	CASSQDWENSPLHF
TRBV7-3	TRBJ2-5	NA	NA	TGTGCCAGCAGTTTGGGATTGGCGGGGTCATGGGAGACCCAGTACTTC	CASSLGLAGSWETQYF
TRBV3-1	TRBJ1-1	NA	many	TGTGCCAGCAGCCCCCTGACGGGCGCTGAAGCTTTCTTT	CASSPLTGAEAFF
TRBV4-3	TRBJ1-1	NA	NA	TGCGCCAGCAGCCAGAGGGGCACTGAAGCTTTCTTT	CASSQRGTEAFF
TRBV3-1	TRBJ1-6	NA	many	TGTGCCAGCAAAAGGGGGGGCGCGTATTCACCCCTCCACTTT	CASKRGGAYSPLHF
TRBV7-6	TRBJ2-2	TRBD2	NA	TGTGCCAGCAGCTCGGGACTAGCCGGGGAGCTGTTTTTT	CASSSGLAGELFF
TRBV6-2/TRBV6-3	TRBJ2-3	TRBD2	many	TGTGCCAGCAGCCGACGACTAGCGGGAGGGAACACAGATACGCAGTATTTT	CASSRRLAGGNTDTQYF
TRBV11-2	TRBJ2-7	NA	NA	TGTGCCAGCAAGTTCCGCTCCTACGAGCAGTACTTC	CASKFRSYEQYF
TRBV15	TRBJ2-3	NA	NA	TGTGCCACCAGCAGAGTCGGGGCCCCGGGGGACCCTCGCACAGATACGCAGTATTTT	CATSRVGAPGDPRTDTQYF
TRBV29-1	TRBJ2-7	NA	few	TGCAGCACAAAGACGGAAGACTACGAGCAGTACTTC	CSTKTEDYEQYF
TRBV30	TRBJ2-7	NA	few	TGTGCCTGGAGTGTAGGGATGGACAGCGATCCCTACGAGCAGTACTTC	CAWSVGMDSDPYEQYF
TRBV6-5	TRBJ2-7	TRBD2	NA	TGTGCCAGCAGTATAGCGGGCTACGAGCAGTACTTC	CASSIAGYEQYF
TRBV20-1	TRBJ2-3	TRBD2	many	TGCAGTGCCTCCCTAGCGGGAGATCCCGATACGCAGTATTTT	CSASLAGDPDTQYF
TRBV12-2	TRBJ1-6	NA	NA	TGTGCAAGTCGCTTAGTTTGGAAGGGTTACAATTCACCCCTCCACTTT	CASRLVWKGYNSPLHF
TRBV11-2	TRBJ1-6	TRBD1	many	TGTGCCAGCAGCTTGCTTCCGGGACAGGAGAATTCACCCCTCCACTTT	CASSLLPGQENSPLHF
TRBV27	TRBJ2-6	TRBD1	NA	TGTGCCAGCAGTATGACGGGACAGGGGGCAACTGGGGCCAACGTCCTGACTTTC	CASSMTGQGATGANVLTF
TRBV18	TRBJ2-2	NA	few	TGTGCCAGCTCACCGTCATCTATGGCGAACACCGGGGAGCTGTTTTTT	CASSPSSMANTGELFF
TRBV3-1	TRBJ2-6	NA	NA	TGTGCCAGCAGCCCAAATCCTGGGGCCAACGTCCTGACTTTC	CASSPNPGANVLTF
TRBV20-1	TRBJ2-3	TRBD2	NA	TGCAGTGCTAGAGTTAGGCGGACTAGCGGGAGGACAGATACGCAGTATTTT	CSARVRRTSGRTDTQYF
TRBV9	TRBJ1-3	NA	many	TGTGCCAGCAGCGTCACTCCCTCTGGAAACACCATATATTTT	CASSVTPSGNTIYF
TRBV18	TRBJ2-7	NA	few	TGTGCCAGCTCACCAGGGACCCTCTCCTACGAGCAGTACTTC	CASSPGTLSYEQYF
TRBV28	TRBJ1-2	NA	NA	TGTGCCAGCACCTCCTATGAGCTTGGCTACACCTTC	CASTSYELGYTF
TRBV18	TRBJ2-7	NA	NA	TGTGCCAGCTCACCACTCCTTCCCGGGACCCATGGGGAGCAGTACTTC	CASSPLLPGTHGEQYF
TRBV30	TRBJ2-1	NA	few	TGTGCCTGGAGTGCCGGACTTACAAATGAGCAGTTCTTC	CAWSAGLTNEQFF
TRBV12-3/TRBV12-4	TRBJ1-2	TRBD1	many	TGTGCCAGCAGCCGACGGGGACAGGGGGCTGGTGGCTACACCTTC	CASSRRGQGAGGYTF
TRBV18	TRBJ2-7	TRBD1	many	TGTGCCAGCTCACCACCGAGGGACAGCTACGAGCAGTACTTC	CASSPPRDSYEQYF
TRBV7-9	TRBJ2-1	NA	many	TGTGCCAGCAGCTTAGCAGACAATGAGCAGTTCTTC	CASSLADNEQFF
TRBV30	TRBJ2-6	NA	many	TGTGCCTGGACCGACCGCCCCTCTGGGGCCAACGTCCTGACTTTC	CAWTDRPSGANVLTF